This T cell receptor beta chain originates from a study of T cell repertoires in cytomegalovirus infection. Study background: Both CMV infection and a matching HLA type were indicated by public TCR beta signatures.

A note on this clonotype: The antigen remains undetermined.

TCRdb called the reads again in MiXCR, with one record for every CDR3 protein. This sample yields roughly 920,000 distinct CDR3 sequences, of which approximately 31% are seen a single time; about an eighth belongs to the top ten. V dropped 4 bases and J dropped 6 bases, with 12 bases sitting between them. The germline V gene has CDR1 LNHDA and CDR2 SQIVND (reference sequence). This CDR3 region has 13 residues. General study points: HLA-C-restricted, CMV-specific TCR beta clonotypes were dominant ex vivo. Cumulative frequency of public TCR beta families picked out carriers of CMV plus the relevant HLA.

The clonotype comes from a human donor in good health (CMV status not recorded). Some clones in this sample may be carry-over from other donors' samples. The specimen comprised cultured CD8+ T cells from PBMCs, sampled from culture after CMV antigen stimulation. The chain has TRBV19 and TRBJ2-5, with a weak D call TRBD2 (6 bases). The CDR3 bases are TGTGCCAGTAGTAAAGGAGGGATCAAGACCCAGTACTTC. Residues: CASSKGGIKTQYF.